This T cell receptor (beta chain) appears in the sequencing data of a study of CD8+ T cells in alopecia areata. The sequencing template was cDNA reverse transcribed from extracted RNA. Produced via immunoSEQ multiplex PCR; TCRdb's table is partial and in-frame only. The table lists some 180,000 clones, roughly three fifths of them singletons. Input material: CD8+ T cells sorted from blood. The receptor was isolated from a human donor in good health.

CDR3 residues: CAVNPGGSDTQYF. The CDR3 region has the DNA TGTGCCGTGAACCCCGGGGGTTCAGATACGCAGTATTTT. This rearrangement joins TRBV10-3 to TRBJ2-3; D possibly corresponds to TRBD2 (6 bases). The CDR3 contains 13 residues. The V end was cut by 11 bases, the J end by 4 bases, with 16 bases between. Per the germline V gene, CDR1 is ENHRY and CDR2 is SYGVKD.